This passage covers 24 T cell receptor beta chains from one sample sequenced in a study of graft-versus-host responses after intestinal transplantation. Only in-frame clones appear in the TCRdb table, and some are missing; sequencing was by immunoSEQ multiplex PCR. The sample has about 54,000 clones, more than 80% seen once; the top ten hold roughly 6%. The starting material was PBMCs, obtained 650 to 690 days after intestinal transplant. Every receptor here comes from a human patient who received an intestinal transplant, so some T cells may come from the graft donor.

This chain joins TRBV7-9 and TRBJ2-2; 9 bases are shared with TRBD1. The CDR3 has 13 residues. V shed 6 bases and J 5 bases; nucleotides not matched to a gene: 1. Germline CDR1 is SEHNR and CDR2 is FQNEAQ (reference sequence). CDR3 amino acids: CASRGQGTGELFF. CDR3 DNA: TGTGCCAGCAGGGGACAGGGTACCGGGGAGCTGTTTTTT. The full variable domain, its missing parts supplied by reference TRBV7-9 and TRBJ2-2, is DTGVSQNPRHKITKRGQNVTFRCDPISEHNRLYWYRQTLGQGPEFLTYFQNEAQLEKSRLLSDRFSAERPKGSFSTLEIQRTEQGDSAMYLCASRGQGTGELFFGEGSRLTVL.

CDR3 bases: TGCGCCAGCAGCGGAAGGGGGGATGGCTACACCTTC. It codes for CASSGRGDGYTF. This rearrangement joins TRBV5-1 to TRBJ1-2; the D gene is possibly TRBD1 (6 bases). The CDR3 sequence is 12 residues long. Looked up from germline, CDR1 is SGHRS and CDR2 is YFSETQ. V dropped 4 bases and J dropped 6 bases, with 10 bases sitting between them.

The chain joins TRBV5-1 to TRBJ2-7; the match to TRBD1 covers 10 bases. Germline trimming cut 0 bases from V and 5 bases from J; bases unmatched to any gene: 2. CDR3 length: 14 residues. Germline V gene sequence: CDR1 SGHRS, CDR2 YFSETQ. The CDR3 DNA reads TGCGCCAGCAGCTTGGGGGGGACAGGGGACGAGCAGTACTTC. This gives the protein CASSLGGTGDEQYF.

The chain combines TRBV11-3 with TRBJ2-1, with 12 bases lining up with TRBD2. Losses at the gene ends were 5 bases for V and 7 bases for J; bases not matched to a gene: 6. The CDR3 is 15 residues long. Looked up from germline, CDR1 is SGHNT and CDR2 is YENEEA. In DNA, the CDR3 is TGTGCCAGCAGCCACCTAGCGGGGGGGCATAATGAGCAGTTCTTC. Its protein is CASSHLAGGHNEQFF.

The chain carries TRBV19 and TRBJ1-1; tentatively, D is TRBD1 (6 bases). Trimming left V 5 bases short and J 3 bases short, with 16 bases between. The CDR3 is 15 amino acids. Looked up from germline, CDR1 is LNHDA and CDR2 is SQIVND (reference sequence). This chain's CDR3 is CASSPRGSADTEAFF. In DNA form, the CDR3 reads TGTGCCAGTAGTCCCAGGGGATCGGCGGACACTGAAGCTTTCTTT.

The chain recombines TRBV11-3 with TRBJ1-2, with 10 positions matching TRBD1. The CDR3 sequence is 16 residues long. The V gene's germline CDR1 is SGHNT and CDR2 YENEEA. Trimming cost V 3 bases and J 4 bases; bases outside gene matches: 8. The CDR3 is CASSFGTGASPYGYTF. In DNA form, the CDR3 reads TGTGCCAGCAGCTTCGGGACAGGGGCATCCCCCTATGGCTACACCTTC.

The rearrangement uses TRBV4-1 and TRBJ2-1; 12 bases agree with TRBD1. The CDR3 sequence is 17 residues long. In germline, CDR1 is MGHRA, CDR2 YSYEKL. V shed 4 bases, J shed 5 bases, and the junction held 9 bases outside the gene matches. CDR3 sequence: CASSLRVGQGANNEQFF. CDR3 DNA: TGCGCCAGCAGCCTGAGGGTGGGACAGGGGGCGAACAATGAGCAGTTCTTC.

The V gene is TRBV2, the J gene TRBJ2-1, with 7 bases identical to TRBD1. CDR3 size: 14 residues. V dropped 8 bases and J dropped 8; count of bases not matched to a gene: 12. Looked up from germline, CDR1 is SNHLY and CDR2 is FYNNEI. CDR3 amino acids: CASVDRPRGHEQFF. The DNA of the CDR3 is TGTGCCAGCGTGGACAGGCCCCGAGGCCATGAGCAGTTCTTC.

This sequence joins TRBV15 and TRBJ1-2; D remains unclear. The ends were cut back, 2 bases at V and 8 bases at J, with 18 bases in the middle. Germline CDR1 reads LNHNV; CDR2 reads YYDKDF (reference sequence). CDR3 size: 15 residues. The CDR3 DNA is TGTGCCACCAGCAGAAATCATCAATACAAGTTAGGCTACACCTTC. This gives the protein CATSRNHQYKLGYTF.

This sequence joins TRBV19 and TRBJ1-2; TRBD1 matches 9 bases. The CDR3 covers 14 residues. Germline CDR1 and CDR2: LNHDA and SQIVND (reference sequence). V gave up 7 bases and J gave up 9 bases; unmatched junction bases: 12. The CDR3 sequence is CASNDFGDRARYTF. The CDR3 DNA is TGTGCCAGTAATGATTTCGGGGACAGGGCTCGCTACACCTTC.

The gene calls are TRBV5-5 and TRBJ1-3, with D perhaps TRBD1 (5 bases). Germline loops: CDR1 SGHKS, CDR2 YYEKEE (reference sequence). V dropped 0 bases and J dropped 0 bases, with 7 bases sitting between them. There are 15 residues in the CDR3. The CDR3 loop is CASSLGGFSGNTIYF. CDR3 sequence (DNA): TGTGCCAGCAGCTTGGGGGGCTTCTCTGGAAACACCATATATTTT.

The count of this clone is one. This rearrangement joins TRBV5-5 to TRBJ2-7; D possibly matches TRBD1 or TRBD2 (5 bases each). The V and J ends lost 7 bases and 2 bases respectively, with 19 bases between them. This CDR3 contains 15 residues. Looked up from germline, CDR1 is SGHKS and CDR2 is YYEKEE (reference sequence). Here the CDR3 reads CASSPRGSFTYEQYF. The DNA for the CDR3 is TGTGCCAGCTCCCCACGGGGCAGCTTTACCTACGAGCAGTACTTC.

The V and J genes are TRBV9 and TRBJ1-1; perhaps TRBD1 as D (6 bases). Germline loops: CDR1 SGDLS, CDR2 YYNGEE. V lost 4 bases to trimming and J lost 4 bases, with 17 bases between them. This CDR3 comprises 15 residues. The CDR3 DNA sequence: TGTGCCAGCAGCCTACGGGGGGGCGAGCCCACTGAAGCTTTCTTT. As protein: CASSLRGGEPTEAFF. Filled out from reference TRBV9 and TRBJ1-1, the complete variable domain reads DSGVTQTPKHLITATGQRVTLRCSPRSGDLSVYWYQQSLDQGLQFLIQYYNGEERAKGNILERFSAQQFPDLHSELNLSSLELGDSALYFCASSLRGGEPTEAFFGQGTRLTVV.

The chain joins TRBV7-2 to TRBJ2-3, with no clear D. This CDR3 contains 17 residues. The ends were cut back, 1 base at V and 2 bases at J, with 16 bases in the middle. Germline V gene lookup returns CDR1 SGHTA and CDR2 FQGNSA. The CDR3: CASSLEVTGFPTDTQYF. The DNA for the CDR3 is TGTGCCAGCAGCTTAGAGGTCACTGGTTTTCCCACAGATACGCAGTATTTT.

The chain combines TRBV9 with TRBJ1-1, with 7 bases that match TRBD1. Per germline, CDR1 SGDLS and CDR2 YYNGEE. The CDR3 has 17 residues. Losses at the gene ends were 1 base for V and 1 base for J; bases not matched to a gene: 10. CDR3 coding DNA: TGTGCCAGCAGCGTATCGGGCACCGGGACAGCGAACACTGAAGCTTTCTTT. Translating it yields CASSVSGTGTANTEAFF.

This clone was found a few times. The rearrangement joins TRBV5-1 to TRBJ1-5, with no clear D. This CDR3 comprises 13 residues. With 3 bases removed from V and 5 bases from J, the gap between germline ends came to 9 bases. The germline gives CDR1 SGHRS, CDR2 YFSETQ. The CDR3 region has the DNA TGCGCCAGCAGCTCATACGGGGATCAGCCCCAGCATTTT. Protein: CASSSYGDQPQHF. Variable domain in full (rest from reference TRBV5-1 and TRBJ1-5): KAGVTQTPRYLIKTRGQQVTLSCSPISGHRSVSWYQQTPGQGLQFLFEYFSETQRNKGNFPGRFSGRQFSNSRSEMNVSTLELGDSALYLCASSSYGDQPQHFGDGTRLSIL.

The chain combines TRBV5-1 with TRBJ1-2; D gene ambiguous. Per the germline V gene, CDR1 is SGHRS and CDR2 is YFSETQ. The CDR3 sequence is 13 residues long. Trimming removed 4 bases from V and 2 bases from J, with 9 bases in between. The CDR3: CASSLHRNYGYTF. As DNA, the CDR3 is TGCGCCAGCAGCCTCCATCGGAACTATGGCTACACCTTC.

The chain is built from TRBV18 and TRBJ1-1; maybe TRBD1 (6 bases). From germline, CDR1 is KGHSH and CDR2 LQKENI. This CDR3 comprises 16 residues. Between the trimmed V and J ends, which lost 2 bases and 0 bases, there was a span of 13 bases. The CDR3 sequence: CASSPGAGALNTEAFF. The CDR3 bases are TGTGCCAGCTCACCAGGGGCAGGGGCTTTGAACACTGAAGCTTTCTTT.

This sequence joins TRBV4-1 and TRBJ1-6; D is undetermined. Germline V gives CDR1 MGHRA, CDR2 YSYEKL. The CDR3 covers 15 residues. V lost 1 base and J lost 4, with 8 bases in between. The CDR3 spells CASSQGLPYNSPLHF. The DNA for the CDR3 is TGCGCCAGCAGCCAAGGCCTGCCTTATAATTCACCCCTCCACTTT.

This CDR3 reads CASSAENEKLFF. The CDR3 DNA follows: TGTGCCAGCAGCGCAGAGAATGAAAAACTGTTTTTT. The chain is built from TRBV6-5 and TRBJ1-4; D remains unclear. V shed 6 bases and J shed 5 bases, with 7 bases lying between them. Germline V CDR1 and CDR2: MNHEY, SVGAGI. The CDR3 sequence is 12 residues long.

As DNA, the CDR3 is TGTGCCAGCTCACCACCTGGGGACCAAGAGACCCAGTACTTC. This encodes CASSPPGDQETQYF. The chain carries TRBV18 and TRBJ2-5; D not certain. The CDR3 is 14 amino acids. The V end lost 0 bases, the J end lost 0 bases, and 5 bases lay between the germline ends. Germline CDR1 and CDR2: KGHSH and LQKENI.

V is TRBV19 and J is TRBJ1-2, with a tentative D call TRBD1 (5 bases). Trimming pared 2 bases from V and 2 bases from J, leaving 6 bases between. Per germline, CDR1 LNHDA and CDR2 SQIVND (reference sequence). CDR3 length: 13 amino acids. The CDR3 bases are TGTGCCAGTAGTATATCAGGGAACTATGGCTACACCTTC. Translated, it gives CASSISGNYGYTF.

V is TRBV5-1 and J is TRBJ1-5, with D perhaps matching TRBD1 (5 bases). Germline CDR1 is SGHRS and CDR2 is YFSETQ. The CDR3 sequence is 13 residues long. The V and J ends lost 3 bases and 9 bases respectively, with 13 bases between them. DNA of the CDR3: TGCGCCAGCAGCTCTCAGGGCCAGGGGCCCCAGCATTTT. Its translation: CASSSQGQGPQHF.

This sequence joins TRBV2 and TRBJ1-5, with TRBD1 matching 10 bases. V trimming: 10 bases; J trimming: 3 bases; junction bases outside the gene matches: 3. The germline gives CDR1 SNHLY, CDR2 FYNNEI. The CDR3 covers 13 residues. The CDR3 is CATGQGVNQPQHF. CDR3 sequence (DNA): TGTGCCACTGGACAGGGGGTCAATCAGCCCCAGCATTTT. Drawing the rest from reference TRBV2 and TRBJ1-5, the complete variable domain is EPEVTQTPSHQVTQMGQEVILRCVPISNHLYFYWYRQILGQKVEFLVSFYNNEISEKSEIFDDQFSVERPDGSNFTLKIRSTKLEDSAMYFCATGQGVNQPQHFGDGTRLSIL.